Given below is one T cell receptor beta chain in context. The antigen is unknown. This specimen comes from a study of shared clonotypes between healthy human individuals. The CDR3 extends over 14 amino acids. The germline V gene encodes CDR1 SGHTA and CDR2 FQGTGA. The germline V and J ends were trimmed by 2 bases and 4 bases, with 11 bases remaining between them. Measured with immunoSEQ multiplex PCR; TCRdb has only the in-frame clones, and not every one. The table includes approximately 530,000 clones, approximately 95% detected once. Notes on the study in general: Naive subsets typically showed greater estimated richness than memory subsets. Among four donors, approximately 5.4% of naive CD4 clonotypes were found in common.

Sequenced: naive CD4+ T cells sorted from blood. Indicated subset: CD45RA+ positively selected. The chain links TRBV7-3 to TRBJ2-5; the D is unclear. The receptor comes from a woman under 40 in good health. CDR3 bases: TGTGCCAGCAGCTTAGGCTTGGGTTCAGAGACCCAGTACTTC. Encoded protein: CASSLGLGSETQYF.